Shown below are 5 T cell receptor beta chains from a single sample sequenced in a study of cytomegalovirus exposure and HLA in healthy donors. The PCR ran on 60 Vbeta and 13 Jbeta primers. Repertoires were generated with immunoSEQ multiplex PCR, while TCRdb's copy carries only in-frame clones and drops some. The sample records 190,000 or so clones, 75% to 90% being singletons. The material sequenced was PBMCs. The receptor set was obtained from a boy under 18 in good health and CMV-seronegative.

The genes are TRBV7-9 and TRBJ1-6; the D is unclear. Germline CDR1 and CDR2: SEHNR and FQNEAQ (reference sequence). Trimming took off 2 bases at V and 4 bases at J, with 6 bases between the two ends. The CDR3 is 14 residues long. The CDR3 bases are TGTGCCAGCAGCTTACCGGGGTATAATTCACCCCTCCACTTT. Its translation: CASSLPGYNSPLHF.

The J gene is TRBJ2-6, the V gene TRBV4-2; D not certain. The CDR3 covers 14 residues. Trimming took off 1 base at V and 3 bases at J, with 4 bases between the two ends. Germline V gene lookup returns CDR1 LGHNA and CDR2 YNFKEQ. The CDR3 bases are TGTGCCAGCAGCCAAGGGCTTGGGGCCAACGTCCTGACTTTC. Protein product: CASSQGLGANVLTF.

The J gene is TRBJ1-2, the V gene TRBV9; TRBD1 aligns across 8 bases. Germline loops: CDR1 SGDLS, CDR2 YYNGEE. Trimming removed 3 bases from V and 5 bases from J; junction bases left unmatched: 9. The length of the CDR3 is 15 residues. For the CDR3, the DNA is TGTGCCAGCAGCGCAGCGTCAGGGGGCGGATATGGCTACACCTTC. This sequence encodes CASSAASGGGYGYTF.

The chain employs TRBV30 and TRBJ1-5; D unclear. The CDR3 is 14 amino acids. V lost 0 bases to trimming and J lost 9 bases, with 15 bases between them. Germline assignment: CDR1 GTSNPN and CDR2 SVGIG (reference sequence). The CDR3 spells CAWSVMVQEGPQHF. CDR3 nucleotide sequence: TGTGCCTGGAGTGTGATGGTGCAGGAGGGGCCCCAGCATTTT.

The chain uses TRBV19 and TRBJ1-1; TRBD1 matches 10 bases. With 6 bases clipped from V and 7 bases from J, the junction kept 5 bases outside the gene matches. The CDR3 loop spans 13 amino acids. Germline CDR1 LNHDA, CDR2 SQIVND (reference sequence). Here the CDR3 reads CASRSGQGFEAFF. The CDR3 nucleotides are TGTGCCAGTAGGTCGGGACAGGGGTTTGAAGCTTTCTTT.